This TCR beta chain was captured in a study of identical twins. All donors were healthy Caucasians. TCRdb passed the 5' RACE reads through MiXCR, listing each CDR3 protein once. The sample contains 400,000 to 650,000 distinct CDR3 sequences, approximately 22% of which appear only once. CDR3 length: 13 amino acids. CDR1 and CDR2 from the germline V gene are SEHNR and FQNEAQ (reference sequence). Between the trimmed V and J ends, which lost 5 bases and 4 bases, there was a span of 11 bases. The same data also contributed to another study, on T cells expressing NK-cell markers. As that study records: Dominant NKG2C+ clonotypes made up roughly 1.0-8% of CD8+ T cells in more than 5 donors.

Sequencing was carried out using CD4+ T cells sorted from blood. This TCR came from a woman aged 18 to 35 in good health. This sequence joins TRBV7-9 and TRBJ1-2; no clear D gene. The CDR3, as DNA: TGTGCCAGCAGCGGACGGAGATTCTATGGCTACACCTTC. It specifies CASSGRRFYGYTF.